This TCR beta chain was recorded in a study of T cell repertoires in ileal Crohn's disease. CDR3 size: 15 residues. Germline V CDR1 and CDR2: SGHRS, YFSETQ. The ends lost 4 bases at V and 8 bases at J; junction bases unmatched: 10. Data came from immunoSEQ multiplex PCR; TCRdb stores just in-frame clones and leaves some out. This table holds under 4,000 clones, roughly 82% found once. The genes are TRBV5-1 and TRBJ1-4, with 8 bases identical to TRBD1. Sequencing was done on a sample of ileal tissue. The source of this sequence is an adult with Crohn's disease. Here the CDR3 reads CASSPGTGGYEKLFF. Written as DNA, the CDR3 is TGCGCCAGCAGCCCCGGGACAGGCGGATACGAAAAACTGTTTTTT.